The T cell receptor beta chain under discussion was sequenced for a study of cytomegalovirus exposure and HLA in healthy donors (TCRdb year 2017). Looking at the study overall: An earlier analysis of roughly 630 of the donors reported more than 250 Gb of sequence data and 120 million or so unique TCR beta sequences from some 180 million T cells. An early release covering roughly 600 HLA-typed donors comprised roughly 300 gigabases of sequencing data and 65 million to 100 million unique TCR sequences. A later analysis re-analyzed previously published TCR beta repertoires from 500 to 700 donors and added high-resolution HLA genotyping to study TCR occurrence patterns. Rather than drawing on any new phenotypic data, the later analysis identified candidate immune exposures from TCR beta sequences and the way those sequences occurred across donors. Every repertoire in the discovery cohort had been generated on one and the same sequencing platform. An earlier analysis of 587 of the donors used high-throughput TCR beta sequencing to judge whether each TCR beta V gene segment behaved as functional or pseudogenic. Using immunosequencing, the study profiled T cell repertoires from fewer than 700 subjects and related those repertoires to cytomegalovirus serostatus. The study aimed to test whether cataloging public T cell receptors could reveal signatures of past pathogen exposure. Class I and class II HLA loci were covered by the typing at four-digit resolution. Of the roughly 390 genotyped donors, approximately 81% were placed in the genetic ancestry cluster associated with self-reported Caucasian donors. Donor age, sex, ethnicity and CMV serostatus were collected together with the repertoire data. Typing coverage differed by locus: A, B, C, DRB1 and DQB1 were typed in roughly 629-630 donors, DQA1 in 500 to 550, DPA1 in 600 to 610, and DPB1 in just under 490. The study combined high-throughput TCR immunosequencing, statistical association of individual TCRs with disease status, and machine learning to predict cytomegalovirus infection status. Four to six DR-DQ haplotypes were handled as single units for association and clustering, since linkage in the cohort was strong. Among a few hundred genotyped donors of the cohort, an average of roughly 240,000 unique TCR beta nucleotide sequences were sequenced per donor, around 20% of them non-productive. In a later genetic analysis, genome-wide SNP genotypes for about three fifths of the 666 donors were used, and that subset was treated as a discovery cohort. In addition to the first cohort of around 670 subjects, a separate validation cohort of approximately 130 different subjects was used. Broader findings and caveats from the paper: A few of the identified cytomegalovirus-associated TCR beta chains were confirmed in vitro to be specific for cytomegalovirus antigens. A further reported finding was that TCR beta sequences accurately predicted the HLA-A and HLA-B alleles for most subjects in the first cohort. A later analysis reported that several top co-occurrence clusters appeared linked to parvovirus B19, influenza, CMV and Epstein-Barr virus. A later analysis found that TCR association rates varied across HLA loci, with DRB1 alleles showing the most associated TCRs and HLA-C alleles the fewest. A later analysis found that HLA-associated TCR beta chains were more clonally expanded and had lower generation probabilities than equally common non-associated chains. In a later analysis, some 17,000 TCR beta sequences were associated with specific HLA alleles at a false discovery rate of 0.05. Because the 87-base-pair reads could not distinguish some IMGT-functional V segments, including TRBV6-2 and TRBV6-3, those segments were excluded. When HLA alleles, especially DR and DQ, strongly co-occurred, TCR associations were difficult to assign to individual alleles. The classifier was reported to diagnose cytomegalovirus status with high specificity and sensitivity in both the original and validation cohorts. An earlier analysis of several hundred of the donors showed that most TCR beta V segments appeared in productive rearrangements either about 90% or about 30% of the time, which broadly matched IMGT annotations. A later genetic analysis reported fewer N-insertions in productive TCRs among donors in an Asian-associated ancestry cluster than the roughly 720-donor mean. According to a later analysis, most CMV-associated TCR beta chains appeared to be HLA-restricted, and the HLA associations seemed to be driven largely by CMV exposure. Correlated functional status among segregating V segments might reflect linkage disequilibrium, but an unknown experimental factor could not be ruled out. Presence/absence analyses assumed roughly uniform sequencing depth across donors, an assumption that may not hold. In the study, approximately 160 TCR beta chains were listed as associated with cytomegalovirus. Because counts were too low, about 18 rarely observed V segments, including chromosome 9 orphons, were left out of the earlier analysis of 500 to 650 of the donors. Because HLA typing was unavailable for some donors at each locus, only the typed subset was used in association tests. Most TCR sequences were seen in very few donors, while some public TCRs were found in many individuals. A group of highly shared sequence variants was considered likely to be a technical artifact of the sequencing pipeline. Only TCR beta chains were sequenced in this cohort, and the absence of alpha or paired-chain data limited detectable features. V-gene and J-gene trimming of TCR beta chains was associated with a missense DCLRE1C variant in a later genetic analysis, and the association was replicated in an independent cohort. Immune exposure information for the cohort was limited to CMV serostatus. It was suggested by the authors that the approach could potentially be generalized to other disease states and immunological phenotypes.

The cohort consisted of hundreds of healthy bone marrow donors. At the time of sampling, all cohort members were nominally healthy, though unrecorded immune exposures were likely present. The donor was CMV seropositive and belonged to the group of some 290 seropositive cohort members. A peripheral blood sample was provided by each donor, and peripheral blood mononuclear cells were used for TCR beta sequencing. The Qiagen DNeasy Blood Extraction Kit was used to extract genomic DNA from the blood cell samples. Libraries came from the immunoSEQ multiplex PCR assay. For the multiplex PCR, a mixture combining 60 forward primers for TCR Vbeta segments and 13 reverse primers for TCR Jbeta segments was used. Amplification of the CDR3 region of rearranged TCR beta genes was performed with a multiplex PCR assay on genomic DNA. Amplified TCR beta libraries were sequenced as 87-base-pair reads on the Illumina HiSeq System. On the study's bioinformatics: A later analysis counted 75 million to 100 million unique TCR beta chains across the 550 to 700 repertoires, and approximately 11 million of these chains were shared by at least two donors. Raw reads were error-corrected and collapsed into unique sequences with a nearest-neighbor algorithm that merged closely related sequences to remove PCR and sequencing errors. V, D and J gene segments were assigned by aligning CDR3 sequences to IMGT reference sequences. For a sequence to be retained, a match of at least six nucleotides to both a V gene segment and a J gene segment was required. A rearrangement counted as productive if the CDR3 had no stop codons and remained in frame with V and J, and every other rearrangement counted as non-productive. Following IMGT convention, CDR3 was defined as the stretch from the second conserved V-encoded cysteine to the conserved J-encoded phenylalanine. In an earlier analysis of roughly 580 of the donors, sequences lacking an unambiguous match to a single V gene segment were excluded. In an earlier analysis of several hundred of the donors, V segments were called functional above 56.7% productive rearrangements and were called segregating when the between-donor standard deviation exceeded 5%. A statistical classification framework was built to diagnose cytomegalovirus status from the catalog of TCR beta chain sequences. V and J gene assignment, in a later analysis, came from comparing TCR nucleotide sequences with IMGT/GENE-DB human TR gene sequences. The TCRdist pipeline was used in a later analysis to assign CDR3 sequences and most-parsimonious VDJ recombination scenarios. A later analysis defined each TCR beta chain by its CDR3 amino acid sequence plus V-gene family, and excluded reads lacking a unique V-gene family. In a later analysis, fewer than 650 highly shared, low-generation-probability nucleotide sequences were removed to address suspected cross-contamination and a sequencing artifact. In a later analysis, a clonal expansion index for each public chain was calculated from normalized within-repertoire ranks of inferred template counts. A later analysis computed generation probabilities with a VDJ recombination model fitted to out-of-frame rearrangements, and checked the results against IGoR. Hypergeometric tests were used in a later analysis to score TCR-TCR, TCR-HLA and TCR-CMV co-occurrence, with a repertoire-size bias correction applied to the TCR pairs. To estimate false discovery rates, a later analysis permuted the HLA or CMV assignments 20 times. In a later analysis, co-occurring TCRs were grouped using DBSCAN, and TCRdist sequence similarity was added for clustering within HLA-allele-positive subsets. Co-occurrence clustering excluded repertoires with fewer than 30,000 or more than 120,000 public chains, plus five with anomalous nucleotide sharing. Imported from immuneACCESS, the table was reduced by TCRdb to in-frame sequences with V and J called. These copies leave out some clones; in studies compared against another copy, an unresolved V gene accounts for under half, and the cause of the remainder is not known. That table is the source of V, J and clone size, and D and trimming were worked out from the DNA. This sample has roughly 160,000 clones in its table, and about 72% of those were observed once. The leading ten clones occupy approximately 2.1% of the sample.

As regards this clone: Its antigen has not been determined. Base qualities are not provided; no much larger clone lies one nucleotide away.

Trimming takes 2 bases from V and 2 bases from J, and the germline ends sit 10 bases apart. According to the germline V gene, CDR1 reads SGHAT and CDR2 reads FQNNGV. The CDR3 contains 14 residues, cysteine and phenylalanine counted. Only the CDR3 region is kept as DNA, spanning 42 bases read in frame from base 1. Specimen: PBMCs. The sequence is built from TRBV11-2 and TRBJ2-7; a weak D assignment points to TRBD2 (5 bases agree). This TCR was sampled from a middle-aged man in good health and CMV-seropositive. The CDR3 protein: CASSLRRSAYEQYF. The nucleotide sequence is TGTGCCAGCAGCTTAAGGAGGTCAGCCTACGAGCAGTACTTC.